A single T cell receptor (beta chain) is shown here with its context. Antigen: not known. A UMI-containing oligonucleotide was joined by 3' ligation to the TCR cDNA template. Reverse transcription used DNase-treated unsorted total RNA, aiming for roughly 1 to 1,100 ng. Ligated cDNA underwent four rounds of PCR with nested alpha and beta constant region primers and SP2. A single record per CDR3 protein comes from TCRdb applying MiXCR to the 5' RACE reads. The sample has about 62,000 distinct CDR3 sequences; under 10% are singletons. The sample is drawn from a study of naive and memory T cell subsets. Study results and limitations: TCR transcript changes with activation or differentiation may affect this RNA method.

The germline V gene has CDR1 SGHRS and CDR2 YFSETQ. The V segment lost 4 bases and the J segment 7 bases; nucleotides outside the gene matches: 8. The CDR3 is 16 residues long. The source is a female donor in good health. V gene TRBV5-1 combines with J gene TRBJ2-2, with TRBD2 identical over 12 bases. The chain's CDR3 is CASSSGTSGFIGELFF. Written as DNA, the CDR3 is TGCGCCAGCAGCAGCGGGACTAGCGGGTTTATCGGGGAGCTGTTTTTT.